Listed below are T cell receptor beta chains from one sample, sequenced in a study of cytomegalovirus exposure and HLA in healthy donors. This table comes from immunoSEQ multiplex PCR, and its TCRdb copy is limited to in-frame clones, with some not included. The sample contains some 140,000 clones, approximately 79% of which appear only once. Input material: PBMCs. Receptors were obtained from a woman in her forties or fifties in good health and CMV-seropositive. Each CDR3 is given with its conserved first and last residue. D genes are given only for firm matches. Not all rows give a size; the values are once, few, many and, for expanded clones, a class.

size	D	J	V	DNA	CDR3
.	TRBD1	TRBJ2-5	TRBV7-9	TGTGCCAGCCAGAAGACAGGGTGGCAAGAGACCCAGTACTTC	CASQKTGWQETQYF
once	TRBD1	TRBJ1-1	TRBV6-6	TGTGCCAGCAGTCATAACCGACAGGGGAGCGACACTGAAGCTTTCTTT	CASSHNRQGSDTEAFF
.	TRBD1	TRBJ1-1	TRBV10-3	TGTGCCATCAGGGGGGACAGGGGTTATAATGAAGCTTTCTTT	CAIRGDRGYNEAFF
.	.	TRBJ1-2	TRBV25-1	TGTGCCACCGCGGCCTACCGCTATGGCTACACCTTC	CATAAYRYGYTF
.	TRBD2	TRBJ2-1	TRBV6-5	TGTGCCAGCAGTCCTACTAGCGGGGGCGAGCAGTTCTTC	CASSPTSGGEQFF
.	.	TRBJ2-5	TRBV7-9	TGTGCCAGCAGCCCTAACGGGTATAGCTGGGTTGGGACTCTGGAGACCCAGTACTTC	CASSPNGYSWVGTLETQYF
.	.	TRBJ2-7	TRBV4-1	TGCGCCAGCAGCCAAGTGTTTTCAGGGTTCAACGAGCAGTACTTC	CASSQVFSGFNEQYF
.	TRBD1	TRBJ2-7	TRBV28	TGTGCCAGCACCCACAGGGGGCCCCCCTACGAGCAGTACTTC	CASTHRGPPYEQYF
.	TRBD1	TRBJ1-3	TRBV10-3	TGTGCCATCAGCGGGGGGGGACAGGGTTCCGGAAACACCATATATTTT	CAISGGGQGSGNTIYF
.	TRBD2	TRBJ2-1	TRBV25-1	TGTGCCAGCAGCCCCCCGGGACTAGCAGTACGGGATGAGCAGTTCTTC	CASSPPGLAVRDEQFF
.	TRBD1	TRBJ2-3	TRBV4-1	TGCGCCAGCAGCCGGGGGCCGGGACAGACAGATACGCAGTATTTT	CASSRGPGQTDTQYF
.	TRBD2	TRBJ2-5	TRBV5-4	TGTGCCAGCGCCAGAGACCCGGGACTAGCGATTGTGGAGACCCAGTACTTC	CASARDPGLAIVETQYF
.	TRBD2	TRBJ2-1	TRBV5-4	TGTGCCAGCAGCGGAGAGCGGGGGGGCGGTTATCCTGAGCAGTTCTTC	CASSGERGGGYPEQFF
few	.	TRBJ2-7	TRBV6-1	TGTGCCAGCAGTACGGCAGGACTCTACGAGCAGTACTTC	CASSTAGLYEQYF
.	TRBD1	TRBJ2-1	TRBV10-3	TGTGCCATCAGTGAGTCGGCAGGGGGCGTTGATGAGCAGTTCTTC	CAISESAGGVDEQFF
.	TRBD2	TRBJ2-5	TRBV7-7	TGTGCTAGCAGCGCACGCCCGGGACTACAAGAGACCCAGTACTTC	CASSARPGLQETQYF
.	.	TRBJ2-2	TRBV6-6	TGTGCCAGCAGACAGGGACATTCGAACACCGGGGAGCTGTTTTTT	CASRQGHSNTGELFF
.	.	TRBJ1-2	TRBV15	TGTGCCACCAGCAGAGATCTGGTTTCAGGGCGGAGTCGTGGCTACACCTTC	CATSRDLVSGRSRGYTF
.	.	TRBJ2-7	TRBV5-5	TGTGCCAGCGGTGCGCCTGATGCCTACGAGCAGTACTTC	CASGAPDAYEQYF
.	TRBD2	TRBJ2-1	TRBV6-6	TGTGCCACCGGGGGGTACAATGAGCAGTTCTTC	CATGGYNEQFF
.	TRBD1	TRBJ2-1	TRBV7-2	TGTGCCAGCAGTGGGGACAGGTCGTACTCCAGTGTCTTC	CASSGDRSYSSVF
few	.	TRBJ2-7	TRBV11-3	TGTGCCAGCAGCCCCAGGGATACCTACGAGCAGTACTTC	CASSPRDTYEQYF
.	.	TRBJ2-1	TRBV9	TGTGCCAGCAGCGTGGGGGCGATGAGCTCCTACAATGAGCAGTTCTTC	CASSVGAMSSYNEQFF
once	.	TRBJ1-6	TRBV30	TGTGCCTGGAGTATGGTAGTCGGAGGAGGAGGTTCACCCCTCCACTTT	CAWSMVVGGGGSPLHF
.	.	TRBJ1-4	TRBV5-4	TGTGCCAGCAGCTTAGGGCAGGGCCTTAATGAAAAACTGTTTTTT	CASSLGQGLNEKLFF
.	.	TRBJ1-2	TRBV27	TGTGCCAGCAGTTTCACAGGTCAGGGAAGGAATGGCTACACCTTC	CASSFTGQGRNGYTF
.	TRBD1	TRBJ2-2	TRBV7-8	TGTGCCAGCAGCTTAGTTAGGGGGCTAGCCGAAGACACCGGGGAGCTGTTTTTT	CASSLVRGLAEDTGELFF
.	.	TRBJ2-1	TRBV5-1	TGCGCCAGCAGCTTGGTTTATAACAATGAGCAGTTCTTC	CASSLVYNNEQFF
.	TRBD1	TRBJ1-2	TRBV30	TGTGCCTGCAATACCCGGGACAGCTATGGCTACACCTTC	CACNTRDSYGYTF
.	TRBD1	TRBJ2-3	TRBV19	TGTGCCAGTAGCCGAATACAGGGGGGAGGCACAGATACGCAGTATTTT	CASSRIQGGGTDTQYF
.	TRBD2	TRBJ2-5	TRBV11-2	TGTGCCAGCAGCTTAGCGACTAGCCTTCAGACCCAGTACTTC	CASSLATSLQTQYF
.	.	TRBJ2-3	TRBV28	TGTGCCAGCACCCCTGGGGGCAGGGGCAGAGATACGCAGTATTTT	CASTPGGRGRDTQYF
few	.	TRBJ2-5	TRBV5-4	TGTGCCAGCAGCTTTTCGGGCCGGGGGGAGACCCAGTACTTC	CASSFSGRGETQYF
.	.	TRBJ2-3	TRBV5-1	TGCGCCAGCAGGGACGGGACTTCCTCGGATACGCAGTATTTT	CASRDGTSSDTQYF
.	.	TRBJ2-7	TRBV4-3	TGCGCCAGCAGCCAAGGGGACACCTACGAGCAGTACTTC	CASSQGDTYEQYF
.	.	TRBJ2-5	TRBV9	TGTGCCAGCAGCGTAGATGAGGGTGAGACCCAGTACTTC	CASSVDEGETQYF
.	.	TRBJ1-1	TRBV19	TGTGCCAGTAGTATTGACGGAGGGTCGGGCCCGAACACTGAAGCTTTCTTT	CASSIDGGSGPNTEAFF
.	TRBD1	TRBJ2-7	TRBV7-2	TGTGCCAGCAGCCTAAGAACAGGGGGGTATGAGCAGTACTTC	CASSLRTGGYEQYF
.	TRBD1	TRBJ2-5	TRBV5-1	TGCGCCAGCAGCTTGGACAGGGGCCAAGAAGAGACCCAGTACTTC	CASSLDRGQEETQYF
few	TRBD2	TRBJ2-5	TRBV29-1	TGCAGCTTCGCGGGACTAGCAGTGACCCAGTACTTC	CSFAGLAVTQYF
few	TRBD1	TRBJ2-2	TRBV19	TGTGCCGCGCAGGGGGCCAACACCGGGGAGCTGTTTTTT	CAAQGANTGELFF
.	.	TRBJ1-4	TRBV18	TGTGCCAGCTCACCACTGGCAGGGGCAAGTGAAAAACTGTTTTTT	CASSPLAGASEKLFF
few	TRBD1	TRBJ2-7	TRBV18	TGTGCCAGCTCACCACGACCCCCCGGCAGGGGGCTTGACGAGCAGTACTTC	CASSPRPPGRGLDEQYF
few	TRBD1	TRBJ1-1	TRBV5-4	TGTGCCAGCAGCCAGGACAGGGGTTGGGCTTTCTTT	CASSQDRGWAFF
.	TRBD1	TRBJ1-6	TRBV11-1	TGTGCCAGCAGCTTATCGGGACAGGGGACTTCACCCCTCCACTTT	CASSLSGQGTSPLHF